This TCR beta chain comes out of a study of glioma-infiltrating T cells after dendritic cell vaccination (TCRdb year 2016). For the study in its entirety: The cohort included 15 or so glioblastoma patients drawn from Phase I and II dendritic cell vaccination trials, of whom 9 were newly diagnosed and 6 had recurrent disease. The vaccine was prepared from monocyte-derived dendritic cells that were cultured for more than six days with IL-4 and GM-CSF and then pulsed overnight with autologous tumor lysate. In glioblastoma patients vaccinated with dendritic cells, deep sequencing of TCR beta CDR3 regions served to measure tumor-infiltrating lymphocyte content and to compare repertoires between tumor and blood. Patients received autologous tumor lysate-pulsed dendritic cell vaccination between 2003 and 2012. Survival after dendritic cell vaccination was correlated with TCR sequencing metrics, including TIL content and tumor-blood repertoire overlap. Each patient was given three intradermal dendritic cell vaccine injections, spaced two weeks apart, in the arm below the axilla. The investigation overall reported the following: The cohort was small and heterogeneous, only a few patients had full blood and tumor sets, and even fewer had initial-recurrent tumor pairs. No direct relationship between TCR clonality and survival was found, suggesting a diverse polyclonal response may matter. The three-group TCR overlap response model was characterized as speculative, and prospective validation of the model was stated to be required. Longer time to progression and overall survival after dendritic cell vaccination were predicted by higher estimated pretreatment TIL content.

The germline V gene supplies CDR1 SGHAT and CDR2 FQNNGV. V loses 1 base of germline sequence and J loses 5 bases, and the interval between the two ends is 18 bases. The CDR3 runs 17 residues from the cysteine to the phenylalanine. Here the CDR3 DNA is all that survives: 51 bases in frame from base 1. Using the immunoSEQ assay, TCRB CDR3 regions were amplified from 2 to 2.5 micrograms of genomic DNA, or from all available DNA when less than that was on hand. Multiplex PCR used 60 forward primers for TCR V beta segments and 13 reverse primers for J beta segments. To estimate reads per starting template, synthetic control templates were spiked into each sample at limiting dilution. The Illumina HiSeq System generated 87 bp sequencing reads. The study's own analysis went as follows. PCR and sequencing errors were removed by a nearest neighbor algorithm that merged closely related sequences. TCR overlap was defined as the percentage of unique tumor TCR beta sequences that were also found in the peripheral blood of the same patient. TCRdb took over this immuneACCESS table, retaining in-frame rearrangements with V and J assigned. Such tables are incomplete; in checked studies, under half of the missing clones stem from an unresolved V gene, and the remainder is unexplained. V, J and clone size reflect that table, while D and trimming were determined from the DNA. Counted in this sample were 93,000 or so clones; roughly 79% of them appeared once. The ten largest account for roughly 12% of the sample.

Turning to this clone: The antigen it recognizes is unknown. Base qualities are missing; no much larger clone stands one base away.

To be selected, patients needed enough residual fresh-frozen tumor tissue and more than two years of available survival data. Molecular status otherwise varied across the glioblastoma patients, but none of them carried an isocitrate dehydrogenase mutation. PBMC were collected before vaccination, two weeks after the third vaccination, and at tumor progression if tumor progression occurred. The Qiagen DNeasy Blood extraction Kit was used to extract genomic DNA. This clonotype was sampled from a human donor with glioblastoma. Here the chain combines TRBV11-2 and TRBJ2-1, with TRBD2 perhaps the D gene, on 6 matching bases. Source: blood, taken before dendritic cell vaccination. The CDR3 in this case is CASSLGPSLARNNEQFF. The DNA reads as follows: TGTGCCAGCAGCTTAGGCCCTTCGCTAGCGAGGAACAATGAGCAGTTCTTC.